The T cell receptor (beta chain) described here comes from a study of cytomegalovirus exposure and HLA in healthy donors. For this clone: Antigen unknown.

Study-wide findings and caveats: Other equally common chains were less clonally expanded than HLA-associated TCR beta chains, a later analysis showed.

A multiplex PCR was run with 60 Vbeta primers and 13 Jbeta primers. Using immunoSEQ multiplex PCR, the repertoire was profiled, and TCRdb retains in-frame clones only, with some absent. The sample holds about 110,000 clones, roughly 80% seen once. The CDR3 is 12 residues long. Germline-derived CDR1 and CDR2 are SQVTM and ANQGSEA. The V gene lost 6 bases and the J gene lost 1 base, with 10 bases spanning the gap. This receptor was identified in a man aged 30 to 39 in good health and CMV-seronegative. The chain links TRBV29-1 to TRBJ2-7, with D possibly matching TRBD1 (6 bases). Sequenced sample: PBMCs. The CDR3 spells CSVFRGSYEQYF. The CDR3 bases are TGCAGCGTCTTCAGGGGATCCTACGAGCAGTACTTC.